This passage covers 20 T cell receptor beta chains from one sample sequenced in a study of CD8 T cells in ankylosing spondylitis. TCRdb re-called the 5' RACE reads through MiXCR, storing one row per CDR3 protein. Among approximately 100,000 distinct CDR3 sequences listed, roughly 8% were seen once. Sample: blood, either unsorted or a sorted T cell fraction (not recorded which). These receptors were taken from a male donor with ankylosing spondylitis or in good health (not recorded which).

This clonotype appeared many times. The chain is built from TRBV5-1 and TRBJ2-2, with 12 bases matching TRBD2. Trimming cost V 2 bases and J 4 bases; bases outside gene matches: 3. Looked up from germline, CDR1 is SGHRS and CDR2 is YFSETQ. The CDR3 covers 16 residues. CDR3 loop: CASSLPSGRATGELFF. CDR3 coding DNA: TGCGCCAGCAGCTTACCTAGCGGGAGGGCCACCGGGGAGCTGTTTTTT.

A word on this clonotype: A much larger clone differs by one base, so this may be a read error. The chain employs TRBV14 and TRBJ1-4; D may be TRBD1 (5 bases). In germline, CDR1 is SGHDN, CDR2 FVKESK. The CDR3 sequence is 16 residues long. V was pared by 2 bases and J by 3 bases, with 13 bases between. The chain's CDR3 is CASSQNWKTANEKLFF. Written as DNA, the CDR3 is TGTGCCAGCAGCCAAAACTGGAAGACAGCTAATGAAAAACTGTTTTTT.

This clonotype has at least ten counts. The rearrangement links TRBV20-1 to TRBJ2-2, with 8 bases aligning to TRBD2. V lost 0 bases to trimming and J lost 4 bases; unmatched junction nucleotides: 7. Germline V CDR1 and CDR2: DFQATT, SNEGSKA (reference sequence). The CDR3 totals 16 residues. CDR3 sequence (DNA): TGCAGTGCTAGAGATAGTGCGGGAGGAACCACCGGGGAGCTGTTTTTT. Translating it yields CSARDSAGGTTGELFF.

This clonotype was observed at least ten times. This chain links TRBV14 with TRBJ2-3, with a weak D call TRBD2 (5 bases). This CDR3 has 15 amino acids. From germline, CDR1 is SGHDN and CDR2 FVKESK. Trimming left V 0 bases short and J 5 bases short, with 12 bases between. The CDR3, as DNA: TGTGCCAGCAGCCAAGATCTCGGACTGGGAGATACGCAGTATTTT. This encodes CASSQDLGLGDTQYF.

This clonotype was detected many times. V gene TRBV10-3 combines with J gene TRBJ1-2, with D possibly being TRBD1 (6 bases). The CDR3 extends over 15 amino acids. V lost 6 bases to trimming and J lost 4 bases, with 18 bases between them. The germline V gene encodes CDR1 ENHRY and CDR2 SYGVKD. The CDR3 here is CAIRPDAGASYGYTF. The CDR3 DNA follows: TGTGCCATCAGGCCTGACGCAGGGGCCTCCTATGGCTACACCTTC.

CDR3 bases: TGTGCCAGCAGCGTAGAGTCGTCTGTGGATGAGCAGTTCTTC. This encodes CASSVESSVDEQFF. The chain combines TRBV9 with TRBJ2-1; D ambiguous. The CDR3 consists of 14 residues. V was cut by 0 bases and J by 8 bases, with 12 bases left in between. Germline V gene lookup returns CDR1 SGDLS and CDR2 YYNGEE.

This clonotype showed up many times. This chain uses TRBV6-1 with TRBJ2-7, with D uncertain. This CDR3 has 11 residues. The germline V gene encodes CDR1 MNHNS and CDR2 SASEGT. The V and J ends lost 2 bases and 7 bases respectively, with 6 bases between them. The CDR3 sequence: CASSESSEQYF. CDR3 bases: TGTGCCAGCAGTGAAAGTTCGGAGCAGTACTTC.

This clonotype was seen repeatedly, ten times or more. This chain uses TRBV19 with TRBJ1-5; D not certain. CDR1 and CDR2 (germline): LNHDA, SQIVND (reference sequence). V shed 5 bases and J shed 7 bases, with 9 bases lying between them. The CDR3 totals 12 residues. This CDR3 reads CASSPTGQPQHF. The CDR3 nucleotides are TGTGCCAGTAGTCCAACCGGACAGCCCCAGCATTTT.

This clonotype was seen ten or more times. V usage is TRBV6-2 or TRBV6-3 and J usage is TRBJ1-5; no clear D gene. This CDR3 is 15 amino acids long. Germline assignment: CDR1 MNHEY and CDR2 SVGEGT. V was pared by 2 bases and J by 4 bases, with 12 bases between. The CDR3 here is CASSYLAQRNQPQHF. CDR3 nucleotide sequence: TGTGCCAGCAGTTACCTCGCCCAGCGGAATCAGCCCCAGCATTTT.

This clonotype has ten or more counts. The V call is TRBV10-3, the J call TRBJ1-6; 10 bases are shared with TRBD1. Trimming took 7 bases from V and 10 from J; bases not matched to a gene: 4. Germline V lookup: CDR1 ENHRY, CDR2 SYGVKD. CDR3 size: 13 residues. CDR3 protein: CAITGTGDSPLHF. CDR3 bases: TGTGCCATCACCGGGACAGGGGACTCACCCCTCCACTTT.

As regards this clonotype: This may stem from a read error, because a much larger clone lies one nucleotide away. The chain carries TRBV12-3 or TRBV12-4 and TRBJ2-2, with 7 positions matching TRBD1. The CDR3 sequence is 16 residues long. The V and J ends lost 10 bases and 5 bases, in that order; junction bases with no gene match: 16. CDR3: CATSRDRVRYTGELFF. The CDR3 DNA sequence: TGTGCCACCAGCCGCGACAGGGTTAGGTATACCGGGGAGCTGTTTTTT.

Concerning this clonotype itself: A much bigger clone sits one base away, suggesting this may be a read error. The genes are TRBV7-7 and TRBJ2-1; 13 bases agree with TRBD2. From germline, CDR1 is SSHAT and CDR2 FNYEAQ (reference sequence). This CDR3 region has 15 residues. The CDR3 bases are TGTACTAGCAGCTTAACTAGCGGGGGGGCCGCTGAGCAGTTCTTC. This sequence encodes CTSSLTSGGAAEQFF.

This clonotype was counted ten times or more. The rearrangement joins TRBV9 to TRBJ2-2; TRBD1 agrees at 11 bases. J gave up 4 bases and V 0 bases, and 5 bases lay outside the gene matches. The CDR3 sequence is 17 residues long. Germline lookup yields CDR1 SGDLS and CDR2 YYNGEE. The CDR3 is CASSVGGQGARTGELFF. The CDR3 bases are TGTGCCAGCAGCGTAGGCGGACAGGGGGCGCGCACCGGGGAGCTGTTTTTT.

This clonotype has a count of ten or more. This chain links TRBV6-2 or TRBV6-3 with TRBJ2-1; possibly TRBD1 or TRBD2 for D (5 bases each). The CDR3 runs 13 residues. CDR1 and CDR2 (germline): MNHEY, SVGEGT. V lost 7 bases and J lost 10, with 17 bases in between. CDR3 sequence reads: CASNRDAVGEQFF. For the CDR3, the DNA is TGTGCCAGCAACCGGGACGCAGTAGGCGAGCAGTTCTTC.

This clonotype appeared many times. The chain is built from TRBV20-1 and TRBJ2-4; no clear D. Trimming left V 0 bases short and J 0 bases short, with 6 bases between. CDR1 is DFQATT, CDR2 SNEGSKA, per germline (reference sequence). This CDR3 comprises 14 residues. CDR3 amino acids: CSARDDPAKNIQYF. CDR3 coding DNA: TGCAGTGCTAGAGATGACCCAGCCAAAAACATTCAGTACTTC.

This clonotype was detected ten times or more. The V and J genes are TRBV12-3 or TRBV12-4 and TRBJ2-1; TRBD2 matches 9 bases. CDR3 length equals 14 residues. The V gene end was trimmed by 6 bases and the J gene end by 9 bases; junction bases not matched to a gene: 9. In DNA form, the CDR3 reads TGTGCCAGCAGGCGGTTAGCGGGAGTATCTGAGCAGTTCTTC. Its translation is CASRRLAGVSEQFF.

This clonotype was recorded many times. The chain recombines TRBV29-1 with TRBJ2-1, with D perhaps matching TRBD2 (6 bases). CDR3 length: 14 residues. Trimming took 3 bases from V and 2 from J, leaving 11 bases between them. Looked up from germline, CDR1 is SQVTM and CDR2 is ANQGSEA. CDR3 sequence reads: CSVDGAGTYNEQFF. CDR3 DNA: TGCAGCGTTGATGGCGCGGGGACCTACAATGAGCAGTTCTTC.

V is TRBV5-1 and J is TRBJ2-2; 14 bases are shared with TRBD2. Germline V gene sequence: CDR1 SGHRS, CDR2 YFSETQ. The CDR3 totals 18 residues. Unmatched junction bases numbered 8, after V lost 0 bases and J lost 7 bases. The CDR3 sequence is CASSLVRTSGRRGGELFF. In DNA form, the CDR3 reads TGCGCCAGCAGCTTGGTGAGGACTAGCGGGAGGCGCGGCGGGGAGCTGTTTTTT.

This clonotype was counted many times. The chain recombines TRBV4-2 with TRBJ2-6, with D maybe TRBD2 (5 bases). The CDR3 runs 19 residues. V was shortened by 3 bases and J by 1 base, with 19 bases between the two germline ends. Per germline, CDR1 LGHNA and CDR2 YNFKEQ. In nucleotides, the CDR3 is TGTGCCAGCAGCCATCCGGGCCGGGGTCCGGAATCTGGGGCCAACGTCCTGACTTTC. Translation gives CASSHPGRGPESGANVLTF.

Ten or more counts support this clonotype. V and J are TRBV3-1 and TRBJ2-1, with a tentative D call TRBD2 (6 bases). V dropped 3 bases and J dropped 8 bases, with 11 bases sitting between them. The germline V gene has CDR1 LGHDT and CDR2 YNNKEL (reference sequence). The CDR3 consists of 13 residues. The CDR3 DNA follows: TGTGCCAGCAGCCAGGGCCCGGGGGATGAGCAGTTCTTC. Translation gives CASSQGPGDEQFF.